This section outlines one T cell receptor (beta chain) sequence together with its context. Its specificity is not known. Additional DNA sequences in this sample encode the identical CDR3. V trimming: 4 bases; J trimming: 1 base; junction bases outside the gene matches: 2. The CDR3 is made up of 14 amino acids. Germline V gene data show CDR1 as SGHRS and CDR2 as YFSETQ. The sample belongs to a study of shared clonotypes between healthy human individuals. Across the whole study: Donors were two women and three men aged 18 to 49. Broader study findings: Generally, naive subsets (rather than memory subsets) showed larger estimated richness.

TCRdb's copy holds only in-frame clones and misses some; the assay was immunoSEQ multiplex PCR. Here the sample spans 2 million to 2.5 million clones, under 95% being singletons. This receptor was obtained from a man younger than 30 in good health. Some clones in this sample may be carry-over from other donors' samples. Sequenced material: naive CD4+ T cells from PBMCs. Subset: CD45RA+ positively selected. V usage is TRBV5-1 and J usage is TRBJ2-3, with 8 bases aligning to TRBD1. CDR3 DNA sequence: TGCGCCAGCAGCCCGACAGGGGGCACAGATACGCAGTATTTT. Translating it yields CASSPTGGTDTQYF.